One and the same sample provided the 27 T cell receptor beta chains below, sequenced in a study of identical twins. Each CDR3 protein gets one entry after TCRdb re-called the 5' RACE reads with MiXCR. The sample records approximately 210,000 distinct CDR3 sequences, 5.5% to 7.5% being singletons. The data were also submitted as part of a second study, on T cells expressing NK-cell markers.

Input material: CD8+ T cells sorted from blood. The receptors originated from a woman under 30 in good health.

The chain employs TRBV27 and TRBJ1-5; D is possibly TRBD1 (6 bases). CDR3 size: 14 residues. Trimming cost V 3 bases and J 3 bases, with 9 bases left between them. CDR1 and CDR2 from the germline V gene are MNHEY and SMNVEV (reference sequence). CDR3 nucleotides: TGTGCCAGCAGTTTCTGGGGGGCCAATCAGCCCCAGCATTTT. Translated: CASSFWGANQPQHF.

This clonotype appeared a few times. CDR3 in amino acids: CASSQGWTASSYEQYF. As DNA, the CDR3 is TGTGCCAGCAGCCAAGGTTGGACAGCTAGCTCCTACGAGCAGTACTTC. The rearrangement links TRBV14 to TRBJ2-7, with D possibly being TRBD1 (6 bases). The CDR3 sequence is 16 residues long. Trimming cost V 1 base and J 0 bases, with 13 bases left between them. Germline CDR1 reads SGHDN; CDR2 reads FVKESK.

At least ten counts were recorded for this clonotype. The J gene is TRBJ1-4, the V gene TRBV13; D is possibly TRBD1 (5 bases). The V gene lost 4 bases and the J gene lost 8 bases, with 14 bases spanning the gap. Germline assignment: CDR1 PRHDT and CDR2 FYEKMQ (reference sequence). The CDR3 length is 14 residues. This CDR3 is CASSWGEAGEKLFF. The CDR3 DNA reads TGTGCCAGCAGCTGGGGTGAGGCAGGGGAAAAACTGTTTTTT.

The chain recombines TRBV5-6 with TRBJ2-3; 7 bases align to TRBD1. Losses at the gene ends were 2 bases for V and 0 bases for J; bases not matched to a gene: 3. The CDR3 contains 15 residues. Looked up from germline, CDR1 is SGHDT and CDR2 is YYEEEE. The DNA for the CDR3 is TGTGCCAGCAGCTTCGGGACAGTTAGCACAGATACGCAGTATTTT. It specifies CASSFGTVSTDTQYF.

This clonotype was counted a few times. This chain connects TRBV27 to TRBJ1-2; D is ambiguous. V gave up 4 bases and J gave up 4 bases, with 10 bases separating them. Germline CDR1 reads MNHEY; CDR2 reads SMNVEV (reference sequence). There are 13 residues in the CDR3. The CDR3 DNA reads TGTGCCAGCAGTTCCACGAAGAGCTATGGCTACACCTTC. Its protein is CASSSTKSYGYTF.

This clonotype was picked up a small number of times. The V and J genes are TRBV9 and TRBJ2-7; 8 bases line up with TRBD2. Germline values: CDR1 SGDLS, CDR2 YYNGEE. There are 15 residues in the CDR3. V lost 0 bases and J lost 6; bases outside the gene matches: 8. As DNA, the CDR3 is TGTGCCAGCAGCGTAGGCCCCCGGGAGGGGGTCGAGCAGTACTTC. This codes for CASSVGPREGVEQYF.

This clonotype has only a few counts. CDR3 sequence: CASSPGLGGMETQYF. The CDR3 DNA follows: TGTGCCAGCAGCCCTGGACTCGGGGGTATGGAGACCCAGTACTTC. The V and J genes are TRBV7-8 and TRBJ2-5, with D possibly being TRBD2 (6 bases). Germline CDR1 reads SGHVS; CDR2 reads FQNEAQ. V was clipped by 5 bases and J by 5 bases, with 18 bases between them. This CDR3 is 15 amino acids long.

There are a few counts of this clonotype. One end of the junction is discordant with germline, which a read error may explain. The rearrangement joins TRBV2 to TRBJ2-1, with TRBD2 identical over 11 bases. The CDR3 length is 14 residues. From germline, CDR1 is SNHLY and CDR2 FYNNEI. CDR3 coding DNA: TGTGCCAGCAGTGAAGTACTAGCGGGGGATGATCAGTTCTTC. This encodes CASSEVLAGDDQFF.

The chain uses TRBV10-2 and TRBJ1-2; maybe TRBD1 (6 bases). V was cut by 6 bases and J by 4 bases, with 18 bases left in between. This CDR3 is built from 15 residues. CDR1 WSHSY and CDR2 SAAADI come from the germline V gene. The CDR3 DNA is TGCGCCAGCAGCATGGGACCCCTGACAGGCTATGGCTACACCTTC. This codes for CASSMGPLTGYGYTF.

At least ten counts were recorded for this clonotype. The chain uses TRBV11-2 and TRBJ2-3; 8 bases fit TRBD2. There are 18 residues in the CDR3. V was clipped by 5 bases and J by 2 bases; unmatched bases: 15. Per germline, CDR1 SGHAT and CDR2 FQNNGV. CDR3 nucleotides: TGTGCCAGCAGCCGATGGCCCGGAGACGGGGGGGTCACAGATACGCAGTATTTT. It yields the protein CASSRWPGDGGVTDTQYF.

This chain's CDR3 is CAISEGTIGGGETQYF. DNA for the CDR3: TGTGCCATCAGTGAGGGGACCATCGGAGGGGGGGAGACCCAGTACTTC. The chain employs TRBV10-3 and TRBJ2-5, with D perhaps assigned TRBD1 or TRBD2 (6 bases each). Between the trimmed V and J ends, which lost 2 bases and 5 bases, there was a span of 18 bases. Looked up from germline, CDR1 is ENHRY and CDR2 is SYGVKD. This CDR3 region has 16 residues.

This chain uses TRBV2 with TRBJ1-4; 7 bases align to TRBD1. V dropped 6 bases and J dropped 6; count of bases not matched to a gene: 16. Germline V CDR1 and CDR2: SNHLY, FYNNEI. CDR3 length: 17 residues. CDR3 nucleotides: TGTGCCAGCAGCGAGGGACAGCGAAAGACTAAATATGAAAAACTGTTTTTT. Its translation is CASSEGQRKTKYEKLFF.

This clonotype was counted ten times or more. The chain combines TRBV12-3 or TRBV12-4 with TRBJ2-7, with 13 positions matching TRBD2. The CDR3 loop spans 15 amino acids. With 3 bases clipped from V and 7 bases from J, the junction kept 6 bases outside the gene matches. The CDR3 reads CASSLAGLAGVEQYF. CDR3 coding DNA: TGTGCCAGCAGTTTGGCCGGACTAGCGGGAGTAGAGCAGTACTTC.

The V call is TRBV12-3 or TRBV12-4, the J call TRBJ2-2; D is possibly TRBD2 (5 bases). The CDR3 contains 15 residues. The V and J ends lost 3 bases and 4 bases respectively, with 12 bases between them. CDR3 DNA: TGTGCCAGCAGTTTTTTGGCGGGTGGCACCGGGGAGCTGTTTTTT. It encodes CASSFLAGGTGELFF.

The sample holds many counts of this clonotype. V is TRBV29-1 and J is TRBJ2-1; possible D gene TRBD2, 7 bases. V was cut by 4 bases and J by 6 bases, with 16 bases left in between. CDR1 and CDR2 from the germline V gene are SQVTM and ANQGSEA. The CDR3 covers 14 residues. CDR3 sequence: CSVGLPGEGNEQFF. The CDR3 nucleotides read TGCAGCGTTGGTCTGCCAGGGGAGGGCAATGAGCAGTTCTTC.

This clonotype was detected ten times or more. This chain connects TRBV7-2 to TRBJ2-1; 9 positions agree with TRBD2. V shed 5 bases and J 2 bases; nucleotides not matched to a gene: 4. Germline lookup yields CDR1 SGHTA and CDR2 FQGNSA. The CDR3 sequence is 15 residues long. CDR3 amino acids: CASSLSGGAYNEQFF. CDR3 DNA: TGTGCCAGCAGCCTTAGCGGGGGTGCCTACAATGAGCAGTTCTTC.

This clonotype was seen more than once but under ten times. V gene TRBV7-9 combines with J gene TRBJ2-7; D unresolved. Germline CDR1 is SEHNR and CDR2 is FQNEAQ (reference sequence). CDR3 length equals 12 residues. Trimming removed 3 bases at V and 7 bases at J, with 10 bases between. The DNA for the CDR3 is TGTGCCAGCAGCTTTACGGTCCCGGAGCAGTACTTC. This gives the protein CASSFTVPEQYF.

This clonotype was seen a handful of times. The chain combines TRBV27 with TRBJ2-3; TRBD2 matches 8 bases. Unmatched junction bases numbered 4, after V lost 0 bases and J lost 5 bases. The CDR3 is 15 residues long. Germline CDR1 reads MNHEY; CDR2 reads SMNVEV (reference sequence). As DNA, the CDR3 is TGTGCCAGCAGTTTATCGGTAGCGGGACTAGATACGCAGTATTTT. Protein: CASSLSVAGLDTQYF.

This clonotype was observed a handful of times. V usage is TRBV20-1 and J usage is TRBJ2-2; no clear D. V lost 7 bases and J lost 7, with 10 bases in between. Germline V gene data show CDR1 as DFQATT and CDR2 as SNEGSKA (reference sequence). The CDR3 runs 11 residues. CDR3 coding DNA: TGCAGTGTACTGGATGGCGGGGAGCTGTTTTTT. Translation: CSVLDGGELFF.

This clonotype has ten or more counts. The chain combines TRBV29-1 with TRBJ2-1; no definite D call. V was clipped by 4 bases and J by 7 bases, with 8 bases between them. CDR1 and CDR2 from the germline V gene are SQVTM and ANQGSEA. The CDR3 extends over 11 amino acids. The chain's CDR3 is CSVVSWNEQFF. CDR3 sequence (DNA): TGCAGCGTTGTTTCGTGGAATGAGCAGTTCTTC.

In its sample, this clonotype was seen many times. The chain uses TRBV11-2 and TRBJ1-5; D gene ambiguous. Germline CDR1 SGHAT, CDR2 FQNNGV. This CDR3 contains 14 residues. The V gene lost 0 bases and the J gene lost 1 base, with 4 bases spanning the gap. Written as DNA, the CDR3 is TGTGCCAGCAGCTTAGAGGGAAGCAATCAGCCCCAGCATTTT. It codes for CASSLEGSNQPQHF. Based on the CDR3 plus reference TRBV11-2 and TRBJ1-5, the full variable domain is EAGVAQSPRYKIIEKRQSVAFWCNPISGHATLYWYQQILGQGPKLLIQFQNNGVVDDSQLPKDRFSAERLKGVDSTLKIQPAKLEDSAVYLCASSLEGSNQPQHFGDGTRLSIL.

V is TRBV7-9 and J is TRBJ2-7, with D unresolved. CDR3 length: 12 residues. With 0 bases removed from V and 6 bases from J, the gap between germline ends came to 6 bases. Germline V gene lookup returns CDR1 SEHNR and CDR2 FQNEAQ (reference sequence). CDR3 nucleotide sequence: TGTGCCAGCAGCTTAGCGGTTTTCGAGCAGTACTTC. The encoded protein is CASSLAVFEQYF.

This clonotype was observed a few times. This rearrangement joins TRBV12-3 or TRBV12-4 to TRBJ1-4; no reliable D call. V was shortened by 5 bases and J by 6 bases, with 7 bases between the two germline ends. CDR3 length: 12 residues. The DNA for the CDR3 is TGTGCCAGCAGTGGCCTCTATGAAAAACTGTTTTTT. This gives the protein CASSGLYEKLFF.

The chain is built from TRBV2 and TRBJ2-1; D unclear. Germline V CDR1 and CDR2: SNHLY, FYNNEI. V lost 3 bases, J lost 10 bases, and 4 bases lay in between. The CDR3 length is 10 residues. The CDR3 reads CASSDGEQFF. DNA for the CDR3: TGTGCCAGCAGTGACGGAGAGCAGTTCTTC.

This clonotype was seen at least ten times. Written as DNA, the CDR3 is TGCGCCAGCAGCTTTGGATCTTTCTATGGCTACACCTTC. Residues: CASSFGSFYGYTF. J is TRBJ1-2 and V is TRBV5-1; D is uncertain. Germline V gives CDR1 SGHRS, CDR2 YFSETQ. The CDR3 sequence is 13 residues long. Trimming stripped 2 bases from V and 4 bases from J, with 9 bases between.

In this sample, this clonotype turned up many times. The CDR3: CATGFYGEAFF. In nucleotides, the CDR3 is TGTGCCACTGGATTCTACGGTGAAGCTTTCTTT. The chain recombines TRBV15 with TRBJ1-1; D is ambiguous. Germline V lookup: CDR1 LNHNV, CDR2 YYDKDF (reference sequence). Trimming cost V 9 bases and J 7 bases, with 12 bases left between them. The CDR3 is made up of 11 amino acids.

Worth noting for this clonotype: A much larger clonotype is one base distant, so this may be a read error. The chain employs TRBV27 and TRBJ2-1; possible D gene TRBD2, 5 bases. CDR1 and CDR2 from the germline V gene are MNHEY and SMNVEV (reference sequence). This CDR3 region has 11 residues. The CDR3 sequence: CASGRAHEQSF. The DNA of the CDR3 is TGTGCCAGTGGGCGGGCCCATGAGCAGTCCTTC.